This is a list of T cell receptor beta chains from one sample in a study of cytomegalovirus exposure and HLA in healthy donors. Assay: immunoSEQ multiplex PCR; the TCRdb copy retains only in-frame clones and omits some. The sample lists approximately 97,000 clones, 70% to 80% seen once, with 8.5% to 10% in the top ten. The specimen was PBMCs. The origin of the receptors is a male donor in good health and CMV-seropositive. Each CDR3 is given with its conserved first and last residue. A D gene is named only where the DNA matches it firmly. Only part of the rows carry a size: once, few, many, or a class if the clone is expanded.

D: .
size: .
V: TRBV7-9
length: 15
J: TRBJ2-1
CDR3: CASSPQGTNYNEQFF
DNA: TGTGCCAGCAGCCCACAGGGAACAAACTACAATGAGCAGTTCTTC

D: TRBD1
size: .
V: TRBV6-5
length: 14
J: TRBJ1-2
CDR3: CASSPDRANYGYTF
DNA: TGTGCCAGCAGCCCTGACAGGGCAAACTATGGCTACACCTTC

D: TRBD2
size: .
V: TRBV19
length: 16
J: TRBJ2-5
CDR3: CASSRTSSGAQETQYF
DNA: TGTGCCAGTTCCCGAACTTCTAGCGGAGCCCAAGAGACCCAGTACTTC

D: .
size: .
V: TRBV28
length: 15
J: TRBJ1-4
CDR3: CASKDRGSFNEKLFF
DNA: TGTGCCAGCAAGGATAGGGGAAGCTTTAATGAAAAACTGTTTTTT

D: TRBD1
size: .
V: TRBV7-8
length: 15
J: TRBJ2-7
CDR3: CASSLGRDRGYEQYF
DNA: TGTGCCAGCAGCTTAGGACGGGACAGGGGGTACGAGCAGTACTTC

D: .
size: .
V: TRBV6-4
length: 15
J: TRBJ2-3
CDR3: CASRVQGGGTDTQYF
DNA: TGTGCCAGCAGGGTACAGGGGGGGGGAACAGATACGCAGTATTTT

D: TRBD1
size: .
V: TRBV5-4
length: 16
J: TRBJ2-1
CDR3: CASSGMTGGAYNEQFF
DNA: TGTGCCAGCAGCGGCATGACAGGGGGTGCCTACAATGAGCAGTTCTTC

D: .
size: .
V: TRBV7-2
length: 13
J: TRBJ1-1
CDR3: CASSFKQGTEAFF
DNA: TGTGCCAGCAGCTTCAAACAGGGAACTGAAGCTTTCTTT

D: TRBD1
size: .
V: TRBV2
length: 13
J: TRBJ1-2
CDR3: CASRGTGPYGYTF
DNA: TGTGCCAGCAGGGGGACAGGGCCCTATGGCTACACCTTC

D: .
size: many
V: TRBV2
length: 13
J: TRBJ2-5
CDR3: CASSADYQETQYF
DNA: TGTGCCAGCAGCGCCGACTACCAAGAGACCCAGTACTTC

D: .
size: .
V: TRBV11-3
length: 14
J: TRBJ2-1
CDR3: CASSLGAVYNEQFF
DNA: TGTGCCAGCAGCTTAGGGGCCGTATACAATGAGCAGTTCTTC

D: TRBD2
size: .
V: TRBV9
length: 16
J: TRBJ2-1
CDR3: CASSVGASGTYNEQFF
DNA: TGTGCCAGCAGCGTAGGGGCTAGCGGAACCTACAATGAGCAGTTCTTC

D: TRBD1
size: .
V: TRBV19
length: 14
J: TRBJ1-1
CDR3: CASSDRGQDTEAFF
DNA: TGTGCCAGTAGTGACAGGGGGCAAGACACTGAAGCTTTCTTT

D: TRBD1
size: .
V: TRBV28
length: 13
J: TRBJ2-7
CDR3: CAARDRVGYEQYF
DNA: TGTGCCGCCCGAGACAGGGTAGGCTACGAGCAGTACTTC

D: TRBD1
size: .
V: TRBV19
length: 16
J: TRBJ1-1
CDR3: CASNSGTGGAGTEAFF
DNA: TGTGCCAGTAACAGCGGGACAGGGGGCGCAGGCACTGAAGCTTTCTTT

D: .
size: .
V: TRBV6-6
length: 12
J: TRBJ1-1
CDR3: CASSSHNTEAFF
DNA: TGTGCCAGCAGTAGCCACAACACTGAAGCTTTCTTT

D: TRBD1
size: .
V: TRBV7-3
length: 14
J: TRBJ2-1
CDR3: CASSSRDRASEQFF
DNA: TGTGCCAGCAGCTCCCGGGACAGGGCTTCTGAGCAGTTCTTC

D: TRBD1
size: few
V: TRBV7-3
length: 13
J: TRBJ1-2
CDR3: CASSPRGQSDHTF
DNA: TGTGCCAGCAGCCCCCGGGGACAGTCAGATCACACCTTC

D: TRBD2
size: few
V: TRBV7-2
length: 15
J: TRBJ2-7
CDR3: CASSPTSGSWYEQYF
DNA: TGTGCCAGCAGCCCGACTAGCGGGAGTTGGTACGAGCAGTACTTC

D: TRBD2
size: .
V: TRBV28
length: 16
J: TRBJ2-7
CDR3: CASSSSGSLQSYEQYF
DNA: TGTGCCAGCAGTTCTAGCGGGAGCCTTCAGTCCTACGAGCAGTACTTC

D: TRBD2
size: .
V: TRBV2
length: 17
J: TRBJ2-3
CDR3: CASSPGLAGGGTDTQYF
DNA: TGTGCCAGCAGCCCCGGACTAGCGGGAGGGGGAACAGATACGCAGTATTTT

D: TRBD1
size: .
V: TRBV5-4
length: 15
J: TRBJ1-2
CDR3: CASSLRDRANYGYTF
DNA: TGTGCCAGCAGCTTGCGCGACAGGGCTAACTATGGCTACACCTTC

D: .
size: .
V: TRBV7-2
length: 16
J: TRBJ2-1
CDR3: CASSLGGSATYNEQFF
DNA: TGTGCCAGCAGCTTAGGAGGTAGCGCTACCTACAATGAGCAGTTCTTC

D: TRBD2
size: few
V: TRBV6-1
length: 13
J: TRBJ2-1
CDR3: CASSSSGLIRKFF
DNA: TGTGCCAGCAGTTCTAGCGGTCTCATCCGGAAATTCTTC